This T cell receptor beta chain was captured by sequencing in a study of blood T cells in healthy people across ages. General observations from the study: With donor CMV status unknown, expanded clonotype changes were possibly confounded. Higher naive T cell percentage went strongly together with higher TCR beta diversity. More naive CD4+ cells and higher diversity marked long-lived donors relative to aged donors.

CDR1 SQVTM and CDR2 ANQGSEA come from the germline V gene. V was pared by 6 bases and J by 5 bases, with 17 bases between. This CDR3 region has 14 residues. This clonotype was detected ten times or more. Its antigen remains unknown. Alongside a J-beta primer mix, a sample-barcoded 5' primer served in a second PCR lasting about 6 to 12 cycles. Via MiXCR, TCRdb re-called the 5' RACE reads, giving one row per CDR3 protein. The sample records around 1,800,000 distinct CDR3 sequences, about two fifths being singletons. The sequence was obtained from a human donor in good health. The chain couples TRBV29-1 to TRBJ2-4; a weak D match, TRBD1 (6 bases). The sequencing input was blood. CDR3 bases: TGCAGCGTCCTGATACAGGGTTCGGAAAACATTCAGTACTTC. Its protein is CSVLIQGSENIQYF.